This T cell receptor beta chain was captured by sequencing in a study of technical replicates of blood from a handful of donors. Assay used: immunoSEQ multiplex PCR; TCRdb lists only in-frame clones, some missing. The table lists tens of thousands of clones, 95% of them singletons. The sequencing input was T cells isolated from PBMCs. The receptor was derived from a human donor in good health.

The CDR3 DNA reads as TGTGCCAGCAGCGACAGGGTAATGAGCAATGAGCAGTTCTTC. Translating gives CASSDRVMSNEQFF. The rearrangement links TRBV5-4 to TRBJ2-1; 7 nucleotides match TRBD1. V dropped 4 bases and J dropped 6; count of bases not matched to a gene: 7. Germline CDR1 is SGHNT and CDR2 is YYREEE (reference sequence). The CDR3 has 14 amino acids.